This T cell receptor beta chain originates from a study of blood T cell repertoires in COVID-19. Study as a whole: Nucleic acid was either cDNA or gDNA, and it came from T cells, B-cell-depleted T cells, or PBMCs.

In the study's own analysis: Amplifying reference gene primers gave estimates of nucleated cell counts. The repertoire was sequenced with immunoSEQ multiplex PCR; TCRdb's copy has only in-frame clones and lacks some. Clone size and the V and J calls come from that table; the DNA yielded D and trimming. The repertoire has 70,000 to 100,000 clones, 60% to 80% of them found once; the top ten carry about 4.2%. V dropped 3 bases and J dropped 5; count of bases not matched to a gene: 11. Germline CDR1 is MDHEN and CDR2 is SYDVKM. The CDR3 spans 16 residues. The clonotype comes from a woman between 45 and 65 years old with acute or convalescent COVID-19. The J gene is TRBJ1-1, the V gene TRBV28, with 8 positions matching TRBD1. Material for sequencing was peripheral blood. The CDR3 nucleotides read TGTGCCAGCAGTTTCTCCCAGGGGGCAGGAAAAACTGAAGCTTTCTTT. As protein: CASSFSQGAGKTEAFF.